These T cell receptor beta chains were read from a single sample in a study of OX40 agonist ivuxolimab in advanced cancers. Clones were sequenced by immunoSEQ multiplex PCR, and TCRdb holds only the in-frame ones, with some missing. The table records just under 85,000 clones, 75% to 90% of them present only once. The specimen was CD4+ or CD8+ T cells sorted from blood, collected in a trial of the OX40 agonist ivuxolimab. Receptors originate from an adult with an advanced solid tumor such as melanoma, head and neck, liver or kidney cancer. Both conserved end residues are part of each CDR3. The order of the fields is J gene, D gene, clone size, V gene, CDR3 DNA, CDR3 protein. The D gene is left open where the match is weak. For some rows the clone size is stated as once, few or many, or as a class when expanded; others skip it.

j_call: TRBJ2-7; d_call: TRBD1; clone_size: once; v_call: TRBV11-2; cdr3_nt: TGTGCCAGCAGCTTAGGCCCGGGACAGGGTAACGAGCAGTACTTC; cdr3_aa: CASSLGPGQGNEQYF
j_call: TRBJ2-3; d_call: TRBD2; clone_size: -; v_call: TRBV5-4; cdr3_nt: TGCGCCAGCAGCCCTCAGCGGGGTACAACAGATACGCAGTATTTT; cdr3_aa: CASSPQRGTTDTQYF
j_call: TRBJ2-3; d_call: -; clone_size: -; v_call: TRBV30; cdr3_nt: TGTGCCTGGAGCGGTAGTACGCAGTATTTT; cdr3_aa: CAWSGSTQYF
j_call: TRBJ2-7; d_call: TRBD1; clone_size: -; v_call: TRBV6-6; cdr3_nt: TGTGCCAGCAGTTACTCGCGGGACAGGGCCTACGAGCAGTACTTC; cdr3_aa: CASSYSRDRAYEQYF
j_call: TRBJ2-6; d_call: -; clone_size: -; v_call: TRBV19; cdr3_nt: TGTGCCAGTAGATCACCTCAGTCTGGGGCCAACGTCCTGACTTTC; cdr3_aa: CASRSPQSGANVLTF
j_call: TRBJ2-2; d_call: -; clone_size: -; v_call: TRBV5-1; cdr3_nt: TGCGCCAGCAGCTTGAAGGCAGATCGCGGGGAGCTGTTTTTT; cdr3_aa: CASSLKADRGELFF
j_call: TRBJ2-7; d_call: -; clone_size: few; v_call: TRBV5-4; cdr3_nt: TGTGCCAGCAGCTTGGGTCTGAGGGTCTACGAGCAGTACTTC; cdr3_aa: CASSLGLRVYEQYF
j_call: TRBJ2-3; d_call: TRBD2; clone_size: -; v_call: TRBV2; cdr3_nt: TGTGCCAGCAGTGAGGGACTAGCGGGGGGGGATACGCAGTATTTT; cdr3_aa: CASSEGLAGGDTQYF
j_call: TRBJ2-1; d_call: -; clone_size: -; v_call: TRBV7-9; cdr3_nt: TGTGCCAGCAGCCTACCCCTGGGGGGTAATGAGCAGTTCTTC; cdr3_aa: CASSLPLGGNEQFF
j_call: TRBJ1-2; d_call: -; clone_size: -; v_call: TRBV4-2; cdr3_nt: TGTGCCAGCAGCCAGGGTAAAGGTTTGAACTATGGCTACACCTTC; cdr3_aa: CASSQGKGLNYGYTF
j_call: TRBJ2-5; d_call: -; clone_size: few; v_call: TRBV5-1; cdr3_nt: TGCGCCAGCAGCTTTGATCCGGGGGGCCACGAGACCCAGTACTTC; cdr3_aa: CASSFDPGGHETQYF
j_call: TRBJ2-3; d_call: TRBD2; clone_size: -; v_call: TRBV30; cdr3_nt: TGTGCCTGGAGGGCCGGGAGGCGGGATACGCAGTATTTT; cdr3_aa: CAWRAGRRDTQYF
j_call: TRBJ1-1; d_call: -; clone_size: -; v_call: TRBV5-3; cdr3_nt: TGTGCCAGCAGCTTTCGCCGGACAGCCCTCACTGAAGCTTTCTTT; cdr3_aa: CASSFRRTALTEAFF
j_call: TRBJ1-1; d_call: -; clone_size: -; v_call: TRBV13; cdr3_nt: TGTGCCAGCAACTCAAACGGACTGAACACTGAAGCTTTCTTT; cdr3_aa: CASNSNGLNTEAFF
j_call: TRBJ2-3; d_call: -; clone_size: -; v_call: TRBV15; cdr3_nt: TGTGCCACCAGGCCTGGGGGGACCCCTAGCACAGATACGCAGTATTTT; cdr3_aa: CATRPGGTPSTDTQYF
j_call: TRBJ2-5; d_call: -; clone_size: once; v_call: TRBV2; cdr3_nt: TGTGCCAGCAGTGAAAAGCCTAGCGTGCCGACCCAGTACTTC; cdr3_aa: CASSEKPSVPTQYF
j_call: TRBJ2-2; d_call: -; clone_size: -; v_call: TRBV12-5; cdr3_nt: TGTGCTAGTGCCCTCAGAGGGGGGGCGAGTACCGGGGAGCTGTTTTTT; cdr3_aa: CASALRGGASTGELFF
j_call: TRBJ1-2; d_call: -; clone_size: -; v_call: TRBV12-5; cdr3_nt: TGTGCTAGTGGTCCGAGTCAACCCAGCATTGTCTTC; cdr3_aa: CASGPSQPSIVF
j_call: TRBJ2-1; d_call: TRBD1; clone_size: -; v_call: TRBV4-2; cdr3_nt: TGTGCCAGCAGCCAAGACCCGGACAGGGTACAGTTCTTC; cdr3_aa: CASSQDPDRVQFF
j_call: TRBJ1-6; d_call: TRBD1; clone_size: -; v_call: TRBV11-1; cdr3_nt: TGTGCCAGCACCGAAACGACAGGGCGTAATTCACCCCTCCACTTT; cdr3_aa: CASTETTGRNSPLHF
j_call: TRBJ2-1; d_call: -; clone_size: -; v_call: TRBV6-1; cdr3_nt: TGTGCCAGCAGGCCCGATCTGGCCAATTACAATGAGCAGTTCTTC; cdr3_aa: CASRPDLANYNEQFF
j_call: TRBJ1-2; d_call: -; clone_size: -; v_call: TRBV30; cdr3_nt: TGTGCCTGGAGTGTGTCACAGGGAGTTGGCTACACCTTC; cdr3_aa: CAWSVSQGVGYTF
j_call: TRBJ2-1; d_call: TRBD2; clone_size: once; v_call: TRBV5-5; cdr3_nt: TGTGCCAGCAGCTTGGAAGCGGGAGCCTACAATGAGCAGTTCTTC; cdr3_aa: CASSLEAGAYNEQFF
j_call: TRBJ1-2; d_call: -; clone_size: -; v_call: TRBV9; cdr3_nt: TGTGCCAGCAGCGTAATGGGGGCAGCTAACTATGGCTACACCTTC; cdr3_aa: CASSVMGAANYGYTF
j_call: TRBJ2-3; d_call: TRBD2; clone_size: -; v_call: TRBV19; cdr3_nt: TGTGCCAGTAGTATAATAACTAGCGGGCAGGATACGCAGTATTTT; cdr3_aa: CASSIITSGQDTQYF
j_call: TRBJ2-7; d_call: -; clone_size: -; v_call: TRBV7-6; cdr3_nt: TGTGCCAGCAGCCCCATTCAGGGGAGAGGTGGTTACGAGCAGTACTTC; cdr3_aa: CASSPIQGRGGYEQYF
j_call: TRBJ2-3; d_call: TRBD2; clone_size: -; v_call: TRBV5-1; cdr3_nt: TGCGCCAGCAGCTTGGCACTAGCGGGGGGGCCCGATACGCAGTATTTT; cdr3_aa: CASSLALAGGPDTQYF
j_call: TRBJ1-1; d_call: -; clone_size: few; v_call: TRBV30; cdr3_nt: TGTGCCTGGAAGCGGAGAGTGAACACTGAAGCTTTCTTT; cdr3_aa: CAWKRRVNTEAFF
j_call: TRBJ2-3; d_call: -; clone_size: -; v_call: TRBV7-3; cdr3_nt: TGTGCCAGCAGCTTAACCGCCGTTTTGGGCAGCGAATCTAGCACAGATACGCAGTATTTT; cdr3_aa: CASSLTAVLGSESSTDTQYF
j_call: TRBJ2-3; d_call: -; clone_size: once; v_call: TRBV5-6; cdr3_nt: TGTGCCAGCAGCTTGCAAGGGGGCACAGATACGCAGTATTTT; cdr3_aa: CASSLQGGTDTQYF
j_call: TRBJ2-5; d_call: TRBD2; clone_size: -; v_call: TRBV7-2; cdr3_nt: TGTGCCAGCAGTCCGGTAGCGGGGGGGCAAGAGACCCAGTACTTC; cdr3_aa: CASSPVAGGQETQYF
j_call: TRBJ1-1; d_call: -; clone_size: -; v_call: TRBV7-9; cdr3_nt: TGTGCCAGCAGCTGGGGGATAACAATGACAGCTTTCTTT; cdr3_aa: CASSWGITMTAFF
j_call: TRBJ1-6; d_call: TRBD1; clone_size: -; v_call: TRBV5-1; cdr3_nt: TGCGCCAGCGCTCAGGGACAGACGAGCTCCTATAATTCACCCCTCCACTTT; cdr3_aa: CASAQGQTSSYNSPLHF
j_call: TRBJ2-2; d_call: -; clone_size: -; v_call: TRBV11-2; cdr3_nt: TGTGCCAGCAGCCGAACTTTGTCCGGGGAGCTGTTTTTT; cdr3_aa: CASSRTLSGELFF
j_call: TRBJ1-1; d_call: -; clone_size: -; v_call: TRBV2; cdr3_nt: TGTGCCAGCGGTTCTGAGGGCTCGGACACTGAAGCTTTCTTT; cdr3_aa: CASGSEGSDTEAFF
j_call: TRBJ1-4; d_call: -; clone_size: -; v_call: TRBV19; cdr3_nt: TGTGCCAGTACCTTTCAAAGGCAGGGACCAGAAAAACTGTTTTTT; cdr3_aa: CASTFQRQGPEKLFF
j_call: TRBJ2-2; d_call: -; clone_size: -; v_call: TRBV5-1; cdr3_nt: TGCGCCAGCAGCTTGGAGAGACTAGAATTAGCTGGGGAGCTGTTTTTT; cdr3_aa: CASSLERLELAGELFF